This T cell receptor (beta chain) was sequenced during a study of T cell repertoires in cytomegalovirus infection. Whole-study context: The authors used CMV epitopes that were HLA-C-restricted (recently identified) and HLA-B-restricted (well studied).

The study, taken as a whole, reports: Totalled public TCR beta family frequency picked out people who carried CMV plus the relevant HLA.

The germline V gene has CDR1 ENHRY and CDR2 SYGVKD. The V gene end was trimmed by 4 bases and the J gene end by 4 bases; junction bases not matched to a gene: 14. CDR3 length: 18 residues. Remarks on this clonotype: Its specificity is not known.

TCRdb passed the reads through MiXCR, listing each CDR3 protein once. Altogether 700,000 to 950,000 distinct CDR3 sequences are present, approximately 29% being singletons, with the ten largest covering 9.5% to 15%. This specimen consisted of cultured CD8+ T cells from PBMCs, obtained from culture after CMV antigen stimulation. V is TRBV10-3 and J is TRBJ1-2; 11 bases fit TRBD1. The sequence came from a human donor in good health (CMV status not recorded). Some clones in this sample may be carry-over from other donors' samples. Here the CDR3 reads CAISGLPGQGGEGYGYTF. The CDR3 bases are TGTGCCATCAGTGGACTACCGGGACAGGGGGGAGAGGGCTATGGCTACACCTTC.